This T cell receptor beta chain is from a study of T-cell memory formation after mild COVID-19 (dated by TCRdb to the early 2020s). For the wider study: TCR sequence clusters from the two donors were largely donor specific. The cohort was made up of two young adult volunteers, one female and one male, who were previously healthy. T-cell clones expanding and contracting after mild COVID-19 in two donors were tracked by longitudinal TCRalpha and TCRbeta repertoire sequencing. Overall results and qualifications from the work: Clones contracting from day 15 to 85 had balanced CD4/CD8 phenotypes, while a second wave expanding from day 15 to 37 was biased towards CD4+. Contracting CD4+ clones were found mainly in CM and EM memory subsets, while CD8+ clones were enriched in EMRA. The second-wave clones that peaked on day 37 were not confirmed to be SARS-CoV-2 specific. Some responding clones were detected in pre-infection memory, which suggested that pre-existing cross-reactive memory T cells had joined the SARS-CoV-2 response. The study included only a couple of mild cases, and larger cohorts that include severe cases with pre-infection samples were judged to be necessary.

On this clonotype itself: Which antigen it targets is not known. Base qualities are not provided; no much larger clone lies one nucleotide away.

The listed sequencing device is Illumina NovaSeq 6000. TCRalpha and TCRbeta cDNA libraries were built by 5'RACE with constant-segment primers, adding sample barcodes and unique molecular identifiers. RNA was extracted from every sample with Trizol reagent. Libraries were amplified in two PCR steps, with a second sample barcode and Illumina TruSeq adapters added in the second step. The libraries were sequenced on an Illumina NovaSeq using 2 x 150 bp paired-end reads. Under the source paper's analysis protocol: Demultiplexing of reads and collapsing into UMI-guided consensus sequences were performed with migec v1.2.7. With mixcr v2.1.11, UMI consensuses were aligned to TRA and TRB V and J templates and assembled into clonotypes. Expanded or contracted clonotypes were those called significant by both edgeR and NoisET, with noise models trained on biological replicates. edgeR calls used a false discovery rate-adjusted p below 0.01 and a log2 fold-change threshold of 1. PCA with hierarchical clustering of max-normalized trajectories of the 1000 most abundant clonotypes was used as exploratory dynamics analysis. Each responding clone was given a CD4 or CD8 phenotype based on the CD4+ and CD8+ repertoires, which had been sequenced separately. TCRdb reworked the public reads: Q25 trimming with fastp, MiXCR clone assembly, productive beta chains retained. Rows with a matching CDR3 protein are joined into one entry that keeps the most common DNA and genes. TCRdb's processing, not the authors' own work, is the source of the V and J calls. For this sample there are tens of thousands of distinct CDR3 sequences; under 25% appear just once. The top ten constitute about 1.5% of the sample.

Ficoll-Paque density gradient centrifugation was the method used to isolate PBMCs. Including cysteine and phenylalanine, the CDR3 has 15 amino acids. This entry keeps only the CDR3 DNA: 45 bases, framed from base 1. Per the germline V gene, LGHNA is the CDR1 and YNFKEQ is the CDR2. The trim is 0 bases for V and 0 bases for J, with a gap of 8 bases between the germline ends. The TCR was taken from an adult who had mild COVID-19 (a few samples of this study predate the infection). The sample titles of this study are shuffled in the database, so cell type and time point are left out. The sequence joins TRBV4-2 to TRBJ1-2; a tentative D match to TRBD1 spans 5 bases. Sequenced: PBMCs or a T cell subset sorted from them (not recorded which). The nucleotide sequence is TGTGCCAGCAGCCAAGAGAAGACAGCTAACTATGGCTACACCTTC. This translates into CASSQEKTANYGYTF.